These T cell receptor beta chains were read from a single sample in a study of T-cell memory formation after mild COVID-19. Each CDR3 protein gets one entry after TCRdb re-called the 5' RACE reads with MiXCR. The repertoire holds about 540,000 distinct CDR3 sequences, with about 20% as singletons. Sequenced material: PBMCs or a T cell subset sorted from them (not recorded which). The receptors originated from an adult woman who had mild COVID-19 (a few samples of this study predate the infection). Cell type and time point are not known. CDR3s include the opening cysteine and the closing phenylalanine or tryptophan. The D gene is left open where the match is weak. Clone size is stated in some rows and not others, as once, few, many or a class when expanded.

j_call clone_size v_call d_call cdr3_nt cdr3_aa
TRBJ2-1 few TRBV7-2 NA TGTGCCAGCAGCTTAGGAAAGTGGAATGAGCAGTTCTTC CASSLGKWNEQFF
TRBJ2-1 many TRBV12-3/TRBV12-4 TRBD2 TGTGCCAGCAGCTTACTAGCGGGTGAGCAGTTCTTC CASSLLAGEQFF
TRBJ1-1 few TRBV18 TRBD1 TGTGCCAGCTCACCGACAGGGCAGCGCAACACTGAAGCTTTCTTT CASSPTGQRNTEAFF
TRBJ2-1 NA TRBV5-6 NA TGTGCCAGCATTGGTGAGGACTCCTACAATGAGCAGTTCTTC CASIGEDSYNEQFF
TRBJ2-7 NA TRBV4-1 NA TGCGCCAGCAGCCAAGGCGCGGGACCCGGCGAGCAGTACTTC CASSQGAGPGEQYF
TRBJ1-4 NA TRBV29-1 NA TGCAGCGTTGCACGGGAGGCGACTTCCGAAAAACTGTTTTTT CSVAREATSEKLFF
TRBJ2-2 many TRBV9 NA TGTGCCAGCAGCCTCCAAGATTGGGGGAGGTGGACCGGGGAGCTGTTTTTT CASSLQDWGRWTGELFF
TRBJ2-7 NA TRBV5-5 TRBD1 TGTGCCAGCAGCTCAAATTTCGGACAGGGTAGCTACGAGCAGTACTTC CASSSNFGQGSYEQYF
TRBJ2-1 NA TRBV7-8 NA TGTGCCAGCAGCTTAGGGTCTCCTGGAGGGCCAAATGAGCAGTTCTTC CASSLGSPGGPNEQFF
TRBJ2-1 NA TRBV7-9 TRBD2 TGTGCCAGCAGCATAGAGCGGGGCCCCTCCTACAATGAGCAGTTCTTC CASSIERGPSYNEQFF
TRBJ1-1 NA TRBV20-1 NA TGCAGTGCAGCAGGGCCACCAGGGCGGGGCACTGAAGCTTTCTTT CSAAGPPGRGTEAFF
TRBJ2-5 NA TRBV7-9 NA TGTGCCAGCAGCTTAGGGCCTCAGGTTACCCGGGGGGAGACCCAGTACTTC CASSLGPQVTRGETQYF
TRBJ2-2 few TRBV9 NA TGTGCCAGCAGCGGATTTCAGGGTAACACCGGGGAGCTGTTTTTT CASSGFQGNTGELFF
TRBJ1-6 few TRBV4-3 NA TGCGCCAGCAGCCAAACCCGGGGCCTCAATTCACCCCTCCACTTT CASSQTRGLNSPLHF
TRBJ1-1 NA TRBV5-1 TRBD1 TGCGCCAGCAGCCCAGGACAGGGGTTCACTGAAGCTTTCTTT CASSPGQGFTEAFF
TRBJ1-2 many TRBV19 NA TGTGCCAGTAGTATACCCCTCGTAGGGACCTCCAGGAGGGGCTACACCTTC CASSIPLVGTSRRGYTF
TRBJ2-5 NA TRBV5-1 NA TGCGCCAGCAGCTTTCTACAGCAAGAGACCCAGTACTTC CASSFLQQETQYF
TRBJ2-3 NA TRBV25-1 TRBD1 TGTGCCAGCAGTGACCAGACAGGGGTCACAGATACGCAGTATTTT CASSDQTGVTDTQYF
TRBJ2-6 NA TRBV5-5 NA TGTGCCAGCAGCCCCCTGGGTGGGGATGGGGCCAACGTCCTGACTTTC CASSPLGGDGANVLTF
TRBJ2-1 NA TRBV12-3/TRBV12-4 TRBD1 TGTGCCAGCAGTTTAACCAGGGGGCGCGGTGAGCAGTTCTTC CASSLTRGRGEQFF
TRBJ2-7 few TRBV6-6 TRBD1 TGTGCCAGCAACGACAGGGCTCTCTACGAGCAGTACTTC CASNDRALYEQYF
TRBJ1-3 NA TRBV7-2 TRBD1 TGTGCCAGCAGCGAGGGACAGGGCCTTCCGAGGACTGGAAACACCATATATTTT CASSEGQGLPRTGNTIYF
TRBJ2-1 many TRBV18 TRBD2 TGTGCCAGCTCACCCCGGGAGGTAAACAATGAGCAGTTCTTC CASSPREVNNEQFF
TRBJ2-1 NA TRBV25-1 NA TGTGCCAGCAGTGGACCCCAGGGCAGTGAGCAGTTCTTC CASSGPQGSEQFF
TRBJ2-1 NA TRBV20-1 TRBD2 TGCAGTGCTAGAGATAGGGCGGGAGTCCCTTACAATGAGCAGTTCTTC CSARDRAGVPYNEQFF
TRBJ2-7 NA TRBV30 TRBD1 TGTGCCTGGAGTACCGGGACAGGGTACGAGCAGTACTTC CAWSTGTGYEQYF
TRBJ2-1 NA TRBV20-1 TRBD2 TGCAGTGCTAAGGGACTAGCTCCCTACAATGAGCAGTTCTTC CSAKGLAPYNEQFF
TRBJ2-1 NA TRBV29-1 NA TGCAGCGGGCGCCGACTCACTCCGGATGAGCAGTTCTTC CSGRRLTPDEQFF
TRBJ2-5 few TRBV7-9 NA TGTGCCAGCAGCTGGGGTGCTGGGGAAGAGACCCAGTACTTC CASSWGAGEETQYF
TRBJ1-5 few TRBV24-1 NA TGTGCCACCAGTGATTCCCTGGGGGGCTTCAATCAGCCCCAGCATTTT CATSDSLGGFNQPQHF
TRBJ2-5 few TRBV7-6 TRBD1 TGTGCCAGCAGCTCTCCGATTGGACAGGGGCTGGAGACCCAGTACTTC CASSSPIGQGLETQYF
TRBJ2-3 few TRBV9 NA TGTGCCAGCAGCGGGGGACCCGTGGCAGATACGCAGTATTTT CASSGGPVADTQYF